This entry lists 17 T cell receptor beta chains sequenced from one sample in a study of T cell responses to AZD1222 COVID-19 vaccine. The assay was immunoSEQ multiplex PCR, and TCRdb's table has in-frame clones only and misses some. In the table there are 90,000 to 140,000 clones, over 80% of which are singletons. The sequencing used peripheral blood, collected on day 0 of AZD1222 vaccination. These receptors were collected from an adult in good health.

This rearrangement joins TRBV5-4 to TRBJ2-1; 13 nucleotides align to TRBD2. The CDR3 has 18 residues. Germline values: CDR1 SGHNT, CDR2 YYREEE (reference sequence). V was pared by 4 bases and J by 2 bases, with 9 bases of the junction left unmatched. Here the CDR3 DNA reads TGTGCCAGCAGCGGGGGACTAGCGGGGACGAGGACCTACAATGAGCAGTTCTTC. Its translation: CASSGGLAGTRTYNEQFF.

This rearrangement joins TRBV9 to TRBJ1-2; D is possibly TRBD1 (6 bases). Germline CDR1 and CDR2: SGDLS and YYNGEE. V dropped 4 bases and J dropped 5 bases, with 15 bases sitting between them. This CDR3 is built from 14 residues. The CDR3 here is CASSPGPGQYGYTF. CDR3 nucleotides: TGTGCCAGCAGCCCTGGACCCGGACAGTATGGCTACACCTTC.

V is TRBV7-9 and J is TRBJ1-3, with a possible D match to TRBD1 (5 bases). The germline V gene encodes CDR1 SEHNR and CDR2 FQNEAQ (reference sequence). Trimming cost V 3 bases and J 3 bases, with 9 bases left between them. The CDR3 loop spans 14 amino acids. CDR3 protein: CASSLGTGGNTIYF. The DNA for the CDR3 is TGTGCCAGCAGCTTGGGGACTGGTGGAAACACCATATATTTT.

The chain recombines TRBV5-6 with TRBJ1-1; D gene uncertain. V lost 1 base to trimming and J lost 3 bases, with 13 bases between them. The V gene's germline CDR1 is SGHDT and CDR2 YYEEEE. This CDR3 region has 15 residues. For the CDR3, the DNA is TGTGCCAGCAGCTTGTGGTCCCTAAGCCACACTGAAGCTTTCTTT. It translates to CASSLWSLSHTEAFF.

CDR3 sequence reads: CAITLAVGNEQFF. CDR3 bases: TGTGCCATCACACTAGCGGTAGGAAATGAGCAGTTCTTC. The genes are TRBV10-3 and TRBJ2-1; 8 bases map to TRBD2. With 7 bases clipped from V and 7 bases from J, the junction kept 6 bases outside the gene matches. The CDR3 totals 13 residues. The germline gives CDR1 ENHRY, CDR2 SYGVKD.

V gene TRBV5-1 combines with J gene TRBJ1-1; D unclear. CDR3 size: 15 residues. The germline CDR1 and CDR2 sequences are SGHRS and YFSETQ. V gave up 1 base and J gave up 4 bases, with 14 bases separating them. As DNA, the CDR3 is TGCGCCAGCAGCTTGCACTCGGGAACGGGCACTGAAGCTTTCTTT. Protein product: CASSLHSGTGTEAFF. Full variable domain (remainder filled in from reference TRBV5-1 and TRBJ1-1): KAGVTQTPRYLIKTRGQQVTLSCSPISGHRSVSWYQQTPGQGLQFLFEYFSETQRNKGNFPGRFSGRQFSNSRSEMNVSTLELGDSALYLCASSLHSGTGTEAFFGQGTRLTVV.

The rearrangement uses TRBV14 and TRBJ2-1; TRBD2 agrees at 10 bases. This CDR3 region has 19 residues. Germline trimming cut 1 base from V and 4 bases from J; bases unmatched to any gene: 13. Per the germline V gene, CDR1 is SGHDN and CDR2 is FVKESK. The CDR3 loop reads CASSQGASGGGPRYNEQFF. The DNA of the CDR3 is TGTGCCAGCAGCCAAGGGGCTAGCGGGGGCGGTCCCCGATACAATGAGCAGTTCTTC.

V gene TRBV9 combines with J gene TRBJ1-2, with D perhaps matching TRBD1 (6 bases). The V gene's germline CDR1 is SGDLS and CDR2 YYNGEE. Trimming stripped 2 bases from V and 2 bases from J, with 13 bases between. CDR3 size: 15 residues. CDR3 nucleotide sequence: TGTGCCAGCAGCGTCGCGGGTGGGGGCAACTATGGCTACACCTTC. This translates into CASSVAGGGNYGYTF.

The chain combines TRBV3-1 (or the pseudogene TRBV3-2) with TRBJ2-1; perhaps TRBD1 as D (6 bases). The CDR3 totals 16 residues. CDR1 LGHDT and CDR2 YNNKEL come from the germline V gene (reference sequence). V was trimmed by 5 bases and J by 8 bases, leaving 22 bases between them. The CDR3 sequence: CASSTTEGDLVDEQFF. In DNA, the CDR3 is TGTGCCAGCAGCACGACCGAGGGGGACCTGGTGGATGAGCAGTTCTTC.

The chain carries TRBV18 and TRBJ1-5; D unresolved. From germline, CDR1 is KGHSH and CDR2 LQKENI. The V gene lost 2 bases and the J gene lost 3 bases, with 5 bases spanning the gap. The CDR3 has 13 amino acids. CDR3 coding DNA: TGTGCCAGCTCACCAAACCTCAATCAGCCCCAGCATTTT. This gives the protein CASSPNLNQPQHF.

The chain recombines TRBV6-5 with TRBJ1-2; 7 nucleotides agree with TRBD1. In germline, CDR1 is MNHEY, CDR2 SVGAGI. This CDR3 is built from 15 residues. Trimming removed 2 bases from V and 5 bases from J; junction bases left unmatched: 8. The CDR3 region is CASSYLGQEGYGYTF. For the CDR3, the DNA is TGTGCCAGCAGTTACCTAGGACAGGAGGGATATGGCTACACCTTC.

J is TRBJ2-7 and V is TRBV14, with D unresolved. The CDR3 is 13 residues long. The germline V gene encodes CDR1 SGHDN and CDR2 FVKESK. The V end lost 4 bases, the J end lost 5 bases, and 12 bases lay between the germline ends. The CDR3 is CASSLPSSHEQYF. DNA for the CDR3: TGTGCCAGCAGCCTCCCCAGTTCTCACGAGCAGTACTTC.

This clone was seen only once. This rearrangement joins TRBV27 to TRBJ2-2; 11 nucleotides match TRBD2. Germline V gene lookup returns CDR1 MNHEY and CDR2 SMNVEV (reference sequence). V shed 2 bases and J 4 bases; nucleotides not matched to a gene: 6. The CDR3 spans 17 residues. The DNA for the CDR3 is TGTGCCAGCAGTTTAGTAGCGGGGGGGCCTAGCACCGGGGAGCTGTTTTTT. It translates to CASSLVAGGPSTGELFF.

The J gene is TRBJ1-4, the V gene TRBV7-9, with D perhaps matching TRBD1 (5 bases). V was trimmed by 6 bases and J by 4 bases, leaving 12 bases between them. Germline CDR1 SEHNR, CDR2 FQNEAQ (reference sequence). This CDR3 is 14 amino acids long. CDR3: CASRTDTFNEKLFF. As DNA, the CDR3 is TGTGCCAGCAGGACAGACACTTTTAATGAAAAACTGTTTTTT.

The chain recombines TRBV2 with TRBJ1-1, with D unresolved. CDR1 and CDR2 (germline): SNHLY, FYNNEI. CDR3 size: 14 residues. V was cut by 9 bases and J by 1 base, with 15 bases left in between. The CDR3 DNA follows: TGTGCCAGACCCGGACGGGAACGGAACACTGAAGCTTTCTTT. This gives the protein CARPGRERNTEAFF.

The rearrangement uses TRBV4-1 and TRBJ1-4, with TRBD1 as a possible D gene (6 bases). The CDR3 extends over 14 amino acids. The germline V and J ends were trimmed by 5 bases and 8 bases, with 15 bases remaining between them. The germline CDR1 and CDR2 sequences are MGHRA and YSYEKL. The CDR3 loop reads CASSKLGGKEKLFF. The CDR3, as DNA: TGCGCCAGCAGCAAGCTAGGGGGAAAGGAAAAACTGTTTTTT.

This clone was seen ten or more times. The rearrangement joins TRBV20-1 to TRBJ2-7; 10 bases are shared with TRBD2. Trimming took 3 bases from V and 2 from J; bases not matched to a gene: 16. Germline V gives CDR1 DFQATT, CDR2 SNEGSKA (reference sequence). The CDR3 runs 18 residues. The CDR3 loop reads CSASTPPLAGVLTYEQYF. CDR3 DNA sequence: TGCAGTGCTAGTACCCCCCCTCTAGCGGGGGTTCTTACCTACGAGCAGTACTTC.